This T cell receptor (beta chain) is drawn from a study of blood T cell repertoires in COVID-19 (dated by TCRdb to 2020 to 2022). Regarding the research as a whole: Collaborator samples came from the United States, Italy and Spain and covered acute and convalescent phases of COVID-19. The prospective study material was composed of cDNA or gDNA derived from T cells, B-cell-depleted T cells, or PBMCs. Subjects who had been exposed to COVID-19, were actively infected with it, or had recovered from it provided the deeply sampled blood TCRbeta repertoires that made up the dataset. The repertoires were released in a freely available public database intended as a resource for research on the immune response to SARS-CoV-2. The samples were drawn from the first 160 participants of the ongoing ImmuneRACE study and from 1,254 subjects provided by 6 global collaborators. Nearly every sample came with metadata listing a de-identified subject ID, COVID-19 status, age in years and sex. Where available, HLA class I and class II types were taken from metadata supplied by the sample provider and were not determined by assay-based typing. Here is what the overall study found, with its caveats: Clinical and demographic metadata were provided uncurated, with the amount varying by source and participant.

The CDR3 goes from the cysteine to the phenylalanine over 13 residues. The CDR3 DNA has 39 bases and is translated from base 1. The germline V gene encodes CDR1 SGHRS and CDR2 YFSETQ. Deletion took 4 bases off V and 2 bases off J, with a span of 10 bases between the germline ends. TCRbeta CDR3 regions were amplified from genomic DNA by means of the immunoSEQ Assay, a bias-controlled multiplex PCR. The paper's data handling went like this. The number of nucleated cells in each sample was estimated from the amplification of reference gene primers within the assay. Sequence reads were collapsed and filtered to measure the absolute abundance of every unique TCRbeta CDR3 rearrangement. For each sample, productive Simpson clonality was calculated as the square root of Simpson's diversity index over productive rearrangements. TCRdb retrieved this table from immuneACCESS and kept in-frame rearrangements only. Not all clones are present; in checked studies, unresolved V genes account for under half, and no reason is known for the remainder. The V and J calls and clone size are taken from that table; D and trimming were inferred from the DNA. Present in this sample are about 140,000 clones, 87% of which were seen just once. Clones ranked in the top ten supply 3.5% to 4.5% of the sample.

Details on this clone: No antigen is known for it. One base away there is no much larger clone; base qualities are not given.

Whole blood was collected in K2EDTA tubes by collaborating institutions according to the institutions' own protocols. For TCRbeta analysis, collaborators shipped samples in one of three forms: frozen whole blood, isolated PBMCs, or DNA extracted from either of those sample types. Source material: peripheral blood. The chain was built from TRBV5-1 and TRBJ2-7; the D gene is perhaps TRBD1, from 6 matching bases. The TCR sequence derives from a woman aged 40 to 49 with acute or convalescent COVID-19. The sequenced DNA is TGCGCCAGCAGCCCCAGGGGAGCCTACGAGCAGTACTTC. Its amino acids are CASSPRGAYEQYF. Supplemented by the reference TRBV5-1 and TRBJ2-7 proteins around the CDR3, the complete variable domain is KAGVTQTPRYLIKTRGQQVTLSCSPISGHRSVSWYQQTPGQGLQFLFEYFSETQRNKGNFPGRFSGRQFSNSRSEMNVSTLELGDSALYLCASSPRGAYEQYFGPGTRLTVT.